The clone carrying this T cell receptor (beta chain) showed up just a few times. Its antigen remains unknown. Each CDR3 protein is one row after TCRdb ran MiXCR on the RT-PCR reads. The sample carries hundreds of thousands of distinct CDR3 sequences, 15% to 20% recorded once. These data originate in a study of response to subunit inactivated influenza vaccine. Findings and caveats of the study: Authors proposed each seasonal influenza vaccination draws in few new T cells.

Trimming left V 2 bases short and J 0 bases short, with 11 bases between. CDR1 and CDR2 (germline): SGDLS, YYNGEE. CDR3 length: 16 amino acids. The chain is built from TRBV9 and TRBJ2-2; the D gene is possibly TRBD1 (6 bases). Material: CD4+ T cells sorted from PBMCs, obtained roughly 24 months after vaccination. The origin of this receptor is a man aged 50-75 years who received an inactivated influenza vaccine. The chain's CDR3 is CASSVGQFANTGELFF. The DNA for the CDR3 is TGTGCCAGCAGCGTCGGACAGTTCGCGAACACCGGGGAGCTGTTTTTT.